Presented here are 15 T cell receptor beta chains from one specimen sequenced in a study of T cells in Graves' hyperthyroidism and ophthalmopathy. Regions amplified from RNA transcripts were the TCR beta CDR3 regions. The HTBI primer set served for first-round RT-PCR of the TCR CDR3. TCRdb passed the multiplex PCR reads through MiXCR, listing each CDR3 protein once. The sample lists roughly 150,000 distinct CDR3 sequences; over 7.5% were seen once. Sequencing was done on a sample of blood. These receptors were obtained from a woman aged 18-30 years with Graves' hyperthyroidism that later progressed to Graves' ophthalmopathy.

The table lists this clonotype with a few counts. CDR3 protein: CASRSENTYNEQFF. The CDR3 region has the DNA TGTGCCAGCAGAAGCGAGAACACCTACAATGAGCAGTTCTTC. The chain uses TRBV6-1 and TRBJ2-1; D gene ambiguous. The CDR3 contains 14 residues. CDR1 and CDR2 from the germline V gene are MNHNS and SASEGT. V lost 6 bases to trimming and J lost 2 bases, with 11 bases between them.

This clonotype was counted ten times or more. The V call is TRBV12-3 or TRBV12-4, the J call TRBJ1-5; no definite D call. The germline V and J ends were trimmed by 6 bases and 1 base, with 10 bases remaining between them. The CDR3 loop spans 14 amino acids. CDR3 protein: CASSQHNSNQPQHF. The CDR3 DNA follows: TGTGCCAGCAGCCAACATAACAGCAATCAGCCCCAGCATTTT.

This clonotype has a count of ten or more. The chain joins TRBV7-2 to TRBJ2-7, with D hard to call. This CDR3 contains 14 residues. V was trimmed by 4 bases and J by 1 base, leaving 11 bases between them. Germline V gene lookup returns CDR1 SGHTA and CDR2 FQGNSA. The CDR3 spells CASSSDLRSYEQYF. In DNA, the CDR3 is TGTGCCAGCAGCTCAGACCTGCGGTCCTACGAGCAGTACTTC.

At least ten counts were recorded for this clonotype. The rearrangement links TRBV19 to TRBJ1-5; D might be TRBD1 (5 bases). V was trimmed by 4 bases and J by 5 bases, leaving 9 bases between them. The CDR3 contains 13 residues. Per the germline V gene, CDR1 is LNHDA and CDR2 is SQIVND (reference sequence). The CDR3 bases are TGTGCCAGTAGTAAAATCAGGGATCAGCCCCAGCATTTT. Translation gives CASSKIRDQPQHF.

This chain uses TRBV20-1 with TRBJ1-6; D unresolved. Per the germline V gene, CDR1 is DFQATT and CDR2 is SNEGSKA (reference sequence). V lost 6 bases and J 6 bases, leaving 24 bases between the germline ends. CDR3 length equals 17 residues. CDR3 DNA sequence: TGCAGTGCCAAAGGCGATAAGGCCGGGAGGCCTAATTCACCCCTCCACTTT. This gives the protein CSAKGDKAGRPNSPLHF.

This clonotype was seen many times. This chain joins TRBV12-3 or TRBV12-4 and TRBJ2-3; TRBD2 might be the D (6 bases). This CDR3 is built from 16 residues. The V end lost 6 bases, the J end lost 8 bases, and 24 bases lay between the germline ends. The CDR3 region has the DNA TGTGCCAGCAGACCCCAATCGGGACTCCAGGCGGGTACGCAGTATTTT. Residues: CASRPQSGLQAGTQYF.

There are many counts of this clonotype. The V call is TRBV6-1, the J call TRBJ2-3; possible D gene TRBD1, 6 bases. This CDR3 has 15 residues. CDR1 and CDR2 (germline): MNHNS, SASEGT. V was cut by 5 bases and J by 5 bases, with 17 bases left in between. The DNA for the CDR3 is TGTGCCAGCAGTCGCCTAACAGGGTTTCAAGATACGCAGTATTTT. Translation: CASSRLTGFQDTQYF.

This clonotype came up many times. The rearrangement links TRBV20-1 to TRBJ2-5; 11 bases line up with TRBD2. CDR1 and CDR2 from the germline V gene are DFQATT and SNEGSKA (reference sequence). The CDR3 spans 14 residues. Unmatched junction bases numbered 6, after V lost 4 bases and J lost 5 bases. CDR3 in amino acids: CSAKGLAELETQYF. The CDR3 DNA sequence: TGCAGTGCTAAGGGACTAGCGGAGCTGGAGACCCAGTACTTC.

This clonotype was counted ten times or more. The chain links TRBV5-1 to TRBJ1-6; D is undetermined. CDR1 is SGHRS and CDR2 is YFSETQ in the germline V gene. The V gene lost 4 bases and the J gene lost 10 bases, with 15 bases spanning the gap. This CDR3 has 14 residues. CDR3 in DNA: TGCGCCAGCAGCGGAACCCTTCAAAACTCACCCCTCCACTTT. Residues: CASSGTLQNSPLHF.

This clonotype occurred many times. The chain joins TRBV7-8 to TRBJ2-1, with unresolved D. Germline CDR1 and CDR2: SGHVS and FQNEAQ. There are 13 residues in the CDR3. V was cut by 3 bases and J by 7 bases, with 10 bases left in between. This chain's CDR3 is CASSLTPQNEQFF. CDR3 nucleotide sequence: TGTGCCAGCAGCTTGACTCCTCAGAATGAGCAGTTCTTC.

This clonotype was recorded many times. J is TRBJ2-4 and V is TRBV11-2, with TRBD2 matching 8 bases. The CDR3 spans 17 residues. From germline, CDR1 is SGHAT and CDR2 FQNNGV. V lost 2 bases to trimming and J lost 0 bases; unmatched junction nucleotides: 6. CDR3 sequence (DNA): TGTGCCAGCAGCTTACGGGCTAGCGGGTTAGCCAAAAACATTCAGTACTTC. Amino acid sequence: CASSLRASGLAKNIQYF.

In DNA form, the CDR3 reads TGCAGTCCCACTAGGGGGGCCCCCTACAATGAGCAGTTCTTC. It encodes CSPTRGAPYNEQFF. The chain carries TRBV20-1 and TRBJ2-1; either TRBD1 or TRBD2 may supply D (6 bases each). The CDR3 runs 14 residues. Germline assignment: CDR1 DFQATT and CDR2 SNEGSKA (reference sequence). V lost 8 bases and J 2 bases, leaving 16 bases between the germline ends.

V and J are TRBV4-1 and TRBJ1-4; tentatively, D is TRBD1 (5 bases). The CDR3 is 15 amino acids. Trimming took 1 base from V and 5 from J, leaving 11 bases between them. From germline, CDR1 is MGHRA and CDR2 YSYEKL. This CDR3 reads CASSQVSGRNEKLFF. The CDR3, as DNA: TGCGCCAGCAGCCAAGTATCAGGGCGGAATGAAAAACTGTTTTTT.

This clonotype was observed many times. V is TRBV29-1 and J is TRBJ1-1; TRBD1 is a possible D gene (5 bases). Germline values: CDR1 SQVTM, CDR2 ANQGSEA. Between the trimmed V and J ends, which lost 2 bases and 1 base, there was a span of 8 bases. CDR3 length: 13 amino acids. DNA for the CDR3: TGCAGCGTTGAAAGGGGCCCGAACACTGAAGCTTTCTTT. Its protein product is CSVERGPNTEAFF.

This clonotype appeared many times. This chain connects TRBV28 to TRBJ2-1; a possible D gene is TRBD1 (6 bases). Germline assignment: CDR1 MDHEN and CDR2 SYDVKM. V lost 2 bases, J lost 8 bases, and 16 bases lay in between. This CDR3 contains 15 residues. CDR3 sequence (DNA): TGTGCCAGCAGTTTAGATACAGGGATCGTCGATGAGCAGTTCTTC. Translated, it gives CASSLDTGIVDEQFF.